This TCR beta chain is from a study of T cells after yellow fever vaccination. The CDR3 loop spans 14 amino acids. Germline V gives CDR1 SEHNR, CDR2 FQNEAQ (reference sequence). With 2 bases removed from V and 3 bases from J, the gap between germline ends came to 9 bases. TCRdb used MiXCR to reprocess the 5' RACE reads, holding one entry per CDR3 protein. This table has around 180,000 distinct CDR3 sequences, approximately 6% appearing once. The chain has TRBV7-9 and TRBJ2-3; either TRBD1 or TRBD2 may fit D (5 bases each). Source: CD4+ T cells sorted from PBMCs, taken on the day of the first yellow fever vaccination. This TCR was recovered from a man between 18 and 35 years old who received the YFV17D yellow fever vaccine. The CDR3 sequence: CASSLSRETDTQYF. The CDR3 region has the DNA TGTGCCAGCAGCTTATCCAGGGAGACAGATACGCAGTATTTT.